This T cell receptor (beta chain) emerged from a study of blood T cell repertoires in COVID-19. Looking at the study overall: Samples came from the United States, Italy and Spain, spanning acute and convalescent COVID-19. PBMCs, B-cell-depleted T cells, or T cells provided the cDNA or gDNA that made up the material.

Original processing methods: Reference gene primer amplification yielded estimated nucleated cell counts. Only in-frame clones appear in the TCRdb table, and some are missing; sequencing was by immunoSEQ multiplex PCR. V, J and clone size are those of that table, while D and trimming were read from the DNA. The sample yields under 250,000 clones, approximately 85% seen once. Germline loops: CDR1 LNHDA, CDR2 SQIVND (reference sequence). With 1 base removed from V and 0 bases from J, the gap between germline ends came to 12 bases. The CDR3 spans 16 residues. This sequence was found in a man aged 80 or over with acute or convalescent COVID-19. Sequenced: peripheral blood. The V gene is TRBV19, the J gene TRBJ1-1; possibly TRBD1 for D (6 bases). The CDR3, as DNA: TGTGCCAGTAGTATAGCCCTGACAGGAATGAACACTGAAGCTTTCTTT. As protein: CASSIALTGMNTEAFF.